This T cell receptor (beta chain) was recorded in a study of identical twins (dated by TCRdb to about 2016). For the study in its entirety: To test whether fetal clonotypes persist, this study deep-sequenced TCR alpha and beta repertoires from monozygotic twins, from unrelated adults of various ages, and from cord blood. Replicate twin experiments were performed at different times using different library preparation protocols to rule out contamination. The paper's findings and limits, for the study overall: Abundant cord blood beta clonotypes carried fewer insertions; young adult naive repertoires showed a weaker similar trend, while memory repertoires showed none. In monozygotic twins, out-of-frame TCR alpha sharing was systematically underestimated by recombination models, although the models agreed with sharing between unrelated individuals. Because the same donors could not be followed over many years, the conclusions relied on cross-sectional statistical analysis. The excess sharing between twins in beta out-of-frame sequences was weaker because fewer shared sequences reduced the signal-to-noise ratio. Compared with coincidental sharing between unrelated individuals, out-of-frame TCR alpha sequences shared between twins showed an excess of sequences with low generation probability. Invariant T cells such as MAIT and iNKT could partly confound zero-insertion analyses, although diverse VJ usage argued against such confounding for most clonotypes.

The library relied on 5' RACE. TCRdb shows the sequencer as Illumina HiSeq 2000. Template switching added a universal primer binding site, and the final cDNA carried a unique molecular identifier that allowed TCR cDNA molecules to be counted accurately. Specific primers in the conserved constant-segment region were used to synthesize first-strand cDNA for the TCR alpha and beta chains. Each cDNA library was double barcoded, with a SMART-Mk sample barcode plus Illumina barcodes, to control for contamination. TruSeq adapter sequences and Illumina sample barcodes were added in two successive PCR steps. The TCR alpha and beta cDNA libraries were sequenced on the Illumina HiSeq platform using custom primers. The authors processed their data as follows. Raw reads were processed with MiGEC to extract unique molecular identifiers, and MiXCR was used to determine CDR3 positions. Recombination models were inferred per individual with the repgenHMM and IGoR tools using an EM algorithm. Shared clonotypes were analyzed with the tcR package in R, and sharing was normalized by the product of cloneset sizes. Out-of-frame nonproductive sequences were analyzed to study raw recombination free of thymic and clonal selection effects. TCRdb reprocessing: public reads trimmed at Q25 with fastp, clones called with MiXCR, in-frame beta chains kept. Each CDR3 protein appears once, grouped with its most common genes and DNA. These V and J calls derive from TCRdb rather than the authors' analysis. Present in this sample are hundreds of thousands of distinct CDR3 sequences, approximately 8.3% of which were seen just once. The ten most abundant clones make up 1.9% of the sample.

Only healthy Caucasian donors were included. The twin cohort consisted of three pairs of female monozygotic twins, all aged about 18 to 29 years. Miltenyi CD45RO+ enrichment and human naive T-cell isolation kits were used to isolate memory (CD45RO+) and naive T cells from PBMC. About this clonotype: Its antigen is still unknown. Nothing much larger sits one base from this clone, and base qualities are not available.

The same data also went into a second study, on yellow fever vaccine responses in identical twins. That second publication adds: According to the authors, in identical twins the way T cells responded to vaccination appeared partly convergent and partly personalized. Focusing on identical twins, the study followed the T cell clones that responded to the vaccine, and did so with precision.

This clonotype originated in a woman younger than 30 in good health. Sequencing was carried out using memory (CD45RO+) T cells sorted from blood. Per the publication, the cell subset or site label means: CD45RO+ enriched T cells.

The CDR3 amino acid sequence is: CASSKKAAEQYF. DNA sequence: TGTGCCAGCAGTAAAAAGGCGGCGGAGCAGTACTTC. The receptor chain draws on TRBV7-8 and TRBJ2-7; no confident D gene assignment can be made. Cut back by 6 bases and 7 bases, the V and J ends lie 13 bases apart. The germline V gene sets CDR1 to SGHVS and CDR2 to FQNEAQ. Spanning cysteine to phenylalanine, the CDR3 consists of 12 amino acids. The DNA shown is the 36-base CDR3, in frame from base 1.